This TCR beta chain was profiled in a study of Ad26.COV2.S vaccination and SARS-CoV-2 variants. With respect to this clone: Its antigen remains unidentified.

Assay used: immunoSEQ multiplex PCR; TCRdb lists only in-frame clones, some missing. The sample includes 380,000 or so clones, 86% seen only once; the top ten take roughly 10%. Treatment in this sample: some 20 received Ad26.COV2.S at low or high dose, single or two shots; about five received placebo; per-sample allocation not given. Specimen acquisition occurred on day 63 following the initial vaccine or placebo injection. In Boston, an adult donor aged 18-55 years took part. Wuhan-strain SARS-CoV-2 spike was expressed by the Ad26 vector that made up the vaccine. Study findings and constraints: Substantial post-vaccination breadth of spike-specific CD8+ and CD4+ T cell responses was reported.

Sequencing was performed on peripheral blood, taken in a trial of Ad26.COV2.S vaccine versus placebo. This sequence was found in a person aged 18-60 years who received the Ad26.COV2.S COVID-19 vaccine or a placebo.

CDR3 loop: CASSLEQGFNEKLFF. The CDR3 DNA follows: TGTGCCAGCAGTCTCGAACAGGGTTTCAATGAAAAACTGTTTTTT. The rearrangement links TRBV28 to TRBJ1-4, with a possible D match to TRBD1 (6 bases). V dropped 5 bases and J dropped 5 bases, with 15 bases sitting between them. This CDR3 is built from 15 residues. Germline values: CDR1 MDHEN, CDR2 SYDVKM.